This T cell receptor (beta chain) was found in a study of neurological immune-mediated disorders. Study-wide findings and caveats: Multiple sclerosis, the disease with the least TCR clonal expansion, fell below healthy controls, whereas HTLV-1-associated myelopathy showed the most.

This clonotype was detected many times. Its matching antigen is unknown. Each sequencing run yielded over 170 million TCR-beta sequences from 15-18 subjects. TCRdb ran MiXCR on the 5' RACE reads and lists one entry per CDR3 protein. This table has roughly 100,000 distinct CDR3 sequences, 11% appearing once. Described time point: longitudinal time-point 3. Unsorted libraries used 2 million PBMCs kept at -80 degrees C. The CDR3 is 15 residues long. Germline V CDR1 and CDR2: MGHRA, YSYEKL. V was trimmed by 0 bases and J by 2 bases, leaving 10 bases between them. This receptor was identified in a female donor with HTLV-1-associated myelopathy (HAM/TSP). This chain links TRBV4-1 with TRBJ1-2; TRBD1 is a possible D gene (5 bases). Material: PBMCs. The CDR3: CASSQDSRGNYGYTF. In DNA, the CDR3 is TGCGCCAGCAGCCAAGATAGCCGGGGGAACTATGGCTACACCTTC.